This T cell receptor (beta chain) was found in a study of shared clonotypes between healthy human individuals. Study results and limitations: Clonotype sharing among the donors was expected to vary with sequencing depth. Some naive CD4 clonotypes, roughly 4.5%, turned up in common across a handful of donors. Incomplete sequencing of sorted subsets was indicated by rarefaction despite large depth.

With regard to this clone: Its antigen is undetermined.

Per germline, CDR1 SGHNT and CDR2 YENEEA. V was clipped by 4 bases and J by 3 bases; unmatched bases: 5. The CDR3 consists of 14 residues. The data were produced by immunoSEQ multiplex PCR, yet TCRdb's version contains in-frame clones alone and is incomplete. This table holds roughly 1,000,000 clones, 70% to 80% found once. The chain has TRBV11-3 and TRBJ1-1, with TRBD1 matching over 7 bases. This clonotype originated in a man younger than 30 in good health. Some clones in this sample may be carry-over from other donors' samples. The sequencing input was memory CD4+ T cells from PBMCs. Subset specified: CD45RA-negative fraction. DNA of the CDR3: TGTGCCAGCAGCTCGACAGGGAGTGACACTGAAGCTTTCTTT. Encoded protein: CASSSTGSDTEAFF.